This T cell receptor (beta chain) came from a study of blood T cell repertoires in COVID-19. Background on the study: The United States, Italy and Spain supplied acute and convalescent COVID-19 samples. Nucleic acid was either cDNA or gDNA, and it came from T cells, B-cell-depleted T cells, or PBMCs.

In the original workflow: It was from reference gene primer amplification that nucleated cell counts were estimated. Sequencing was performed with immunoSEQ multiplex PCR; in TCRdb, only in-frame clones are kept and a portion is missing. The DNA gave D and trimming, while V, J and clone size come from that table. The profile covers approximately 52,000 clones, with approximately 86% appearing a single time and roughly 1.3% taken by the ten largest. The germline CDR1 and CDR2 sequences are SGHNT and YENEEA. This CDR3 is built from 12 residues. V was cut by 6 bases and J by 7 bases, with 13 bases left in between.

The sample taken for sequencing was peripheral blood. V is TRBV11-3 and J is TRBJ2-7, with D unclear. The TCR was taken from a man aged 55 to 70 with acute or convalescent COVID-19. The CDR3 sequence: CASSPSRVEQYF. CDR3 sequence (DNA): TGTGCCAGCAGTCCTTCAAGAGTAGAGCAGTACTTC.